Listed here are 30 T cell receptor beta chains from one sample, sequenced in a study of T cells in Graves' hyperthyroidism and ophthalmopathy. Amplification targeted TCR beta CDR3 regions from RNA transcripts. A set of HTBI primers served as the primers for a first-round RT-PCR of the TCR CDR3. TCRdb re-called the multiplex PCR reads with MiXCR, one entry per CDR3 protein. The sample holds 550,000 to 650,000 distinct CDR3 sequences, about 14% seen once. The sequenced sample was blood. The receptors were sampled from a woman aged 35 to 49 with Graves' hyperthyroidism.

This clonotype was detected many times. The J gene is TRBJ2-1, the V gene TRBV5-6, with a tentative D call TRBD1 (5 bases). The CDR3 is 13 amino acids. The ends were cut back, 4 bases at V and 6 bases at J, with 11 bases in the middle. Germline assignment: CDR1 SGHDT and CDR2 YYEEEE. Here the CDR3 DNA reads TGTGCCAGCAGCCAATACAGGATCAATGAGCAGTTCTTC. Translating gives CASSQYRINEQFF.

The V gene is TRBV20-1, the J gene TRBJ2-7; D possibly uses TRBD1 or TRBD2 (6 bases each). The CDR3 spans 15 residues. From germline, CDR1 is DFQATT and CDR2 SNEGSKA (reference sequence). The V end was cut by 1 base, the J end by 2 bases, with 15 bases between. The CDR3: CSARGGSGAPYEQYF. The CDR3 bases are TGCAGTGCTAGAGGGGGGTCGGGGGCCCCCTACGAGCAGTACTTC.

This clonotype has a handful of counts. The gene calls are TRBV5-5 and TRBJ2-1; 11 bases map to TRBD1. Germline loops: CDR1 SGHKS, CDR2 YYEKEE (reference sequence). Unmatched junction bases numbered 3, after V lost 4 bases and J lost 9 bases. The CDR3 length is 13 residues. The CDR3 loop is CASSRTGGAEQFF. For the CDR3, the DNA is TGTGCCAGCAGCCGGACAGGGGGCGCTGAGCAGTTCTTC.

The genes are TRBV30 and TRBJ2-1; D gene ambiguous. Trimming removed 2 bases at V and 6 bases at J, with 8 bases between. The CDR3 loop spans 12 amino acids. Per the germline V gene, CDR1 is GTSNPN and CDR2 is SVGIG (reference sequence). The CDR3 coding sequence is TGTGCCTGGAGTTTGACTTCCAATGAGCAGTTCTTC. It is translated as CAWSLTSNEQFF.

Ten or more counts support this clonotype. V is TRBV6-6 and J is TRBJ1-5; the match to TRBD1 covers 8 bases. Germline CDR1 MNHNY, CDR2 SVGAGI (reference sequence). The trim removed 2 bases at V and 1 base at J, leaving 7 bases unmatched. The CDR3 totals 17 residues. The CDR3 is CASSYGTGQGSNQPQHF. Here the CDR3 DNA reads TGTGCCAGCAGTTACGGCACAGGACAGGGAAGCAATCAGCCCCAGCATTTT.

This clonotype was recorded at least ten times. V usage is TRBV3-1 and J usage is TRBJ1-2, with D possibly TRBD1 on 6 matching bases. The CDR3 has 16 amino acids. The V end was cut by 2 bases, the J end by 5 bases, with 18 bases between. The V gene's germline CDR1 is LGHDT and CDR2 YNNKEL (reference sequence). The CDR3 DNA is TGTGCCAGCAGCCAACTGACGGGGGGCGCCCGGTATGGCTACACCTTC. Translated, it gives CASSQLTGGARYGYTF.

This clonotype was counted a few times. The chain combines TRBV9 with TRBJ1-3; the D gene is possibly TRBD1 (5 bases). Between the trimmed V and J ends, which lost 4 bases and 0 bases, there was a span of 14 bases. CDR1 is SGDLS and CDR2 is YYNGEE in the germline V gene. This CDR3 comprises 16 residues. In DNA, the CDR3 is TGTGCCAGCAGCACGCTACAGGTCCCCTCTGGAAACACCATATATTTT. Its protein is CASSTLQVPSGNTIYF.

Many counts were recorded for this clonotype. This chain uses TRBV3-1 with TRBJ1-3; no clear D gene. Germline V CDR1 and CDR2: LGHDT, YNNKEL (reference sequence). CDR3 length: 15 amino acids. V shed 6 bases and J shed 0 bases, with 12 bases lying between them. CDR3 bases: TGTGCCAGCAGAAATCTAAGAGCCTCTGGAAACACCATATATTTT. It yields the protein CASRNLRASGNTIYF.

Many counts were recorded for this clonotype. The chain couples TRBV12-3 or TRBV12-4 to TRBJ2-2; 11 bases map to TRBD2. The CDR3 is made up of 22 amino acids. V lost 5 bases to trimming and J lost 3 bases; unmatched junction nucleotides: 23. The CDR3 coding sequence is TGTGCCAGCAGTACACGCCCGACTAGCGGGAAAGAGACGAGCCTTTACACCGGGGAGCTGTTTTTT. As protein: CASSTRPTSGKETSLYTGELFF.

The chain recombines TRBV15 with TRBJ2-1; possibly TRBD1 for D (5 bases). Trimming removed 0 bases at V and 7 bases at J, with 13 bases between. Germline loops: CDR1 LNHNV, CDR2 YYDKDF (reference sequence). The CDR3 spans 15 residues. The CDR3 DNA follows: TGTGCCACCAGCAGAGAAACAGGAGTTGGTAATGAGCAGTTCTTC. Residues: CATSRETGVGNEQFF.

This clonotype was detected many times. The genes are TRBV28 and TRBJ2-7; 7 bases are shared with TRBD2. The V gene's germline CDR1 is MDHEN and CDR2 SYDVKM. The V gene end was trimmed by 6 bases and the J gene end by 0 bases; junction bases not matched to a gene: 11. The CDR3 spans 16 residues. The CDR3 coding sequence is TGTGCCAGCAGGCCTCGACTAGCCTCAAGCTCCTACGAGCAGTACTTC. Protein sequence: CASRPRLASSSYEQYF.

This chain uses TRBV27 with TRBJ1-1; TRBD1 might be the D (5 bases). Trimming took off 6 bases at V and 0 bases at J, with 11 bases between the two ends. Germline CDR1 and CDR2: MNHEY and SMNVEV (reference sequence). The CDR3 has 14 amino acids. This chain's CDR3 is CASSTTVMNTEAFF. The CDR3 nucleotides are TGTGCCAGCAGCACGACAGTAATGAACACTGAAGCTTTCTTT.

Turning to this clonotype: Mismatch with germline at one junction end may stem from a read error. The genes are TRBV6-1 and TRBJ2-7, with TRBD1 identical over 10 bases. The CDR3 has 14 residues. Germline CDR1 reads MNHNS; CDR2 reads SASEGT. CDR3: CASSGQGDPYGQYF. The CDR3 nucleotides are TGTGCCAGCAGCGGACAGGGGGACCCCTACGGGCAGTACTTC.

This clonotype was picked up many times. The gene calls are TRBV11-2 and TRBJ2-7, with TRBD1 matching 9 bases. CDR3 length equals 15 residues. CDR1 is SGHAT and CDR2 is FQNNGV in the germline V gene. After removal of 1 base from V and 6 bases from J, the junction contained 7 bases not matched to a gene. The CDR3 nucleotides are TGTGCCAGCAGCTTAGCTCGGACAGGGGTTGTCGAGCAGTACTTC. Translating it yields CASSLARTGVVEQYF. Together with reference TRBV11-2 and TRBJ2-7, the CDR3 gives the full variable domain: EAGVAQSPRYKIIEKRQSVAFWCNPISGHATLYWYQQILGQGPKLLIQFQNNGVVDDSQLPKDRFSAERLKGVDSTLKIQPAKLEDSAVYLCASSLARTGVVEQYFGPGTRLTVT.

V and J are TRBV6-1 and TRBJ2-2; 7 positions agree with TRBD1. This CDR3 is 14 amino acids long. J was trimmed by 6 bases and V by 5 bases; bases with no gene match: 6. Germline CDR1 and CDR2: MNHNS and SASEGT. For the CDR3, the DNA is TGTGCCAGCAGTAGACAGGGAACGGCCGGGGAGCTGTTTTTT. Translation gives CASSRQGTAGELFF.

The rearrangement uses TRBV6-1 and TRBJ1-2; a possible D gene is TRBD1 (6 bases). The CDR3 has 14 residues. Germline CDR1 is MNHNS and CDR2 is SASEGT. Between the trimmed V and J ends, which lost 5 bases and 0 bases, there was a span of 10 bases. The CDR3 bases are TGTGCCAGCAGTTCTCGGACAGCTAACTATGGCTACACCTTC. It yields the protein CASSSRTANYGYTF.

The chain recombines TRBV7-9 with TRBJ1-2; unclear D gene. The germline gives CDR1 SEHNR, CDR2 FQNEAQ (reference sequence). This CDR3 has 13 amino acids. The V end lost 1 base, the J end lost 9 bases, and 12 bases lay between the germline ends. CDR3 protein: CASSLDSMASYTF. The CDR3 bases are TGTGCCAGCAGCTTAGACTCCATGGCGAGCTACACCTTC. Filled out from reference TRBV7-9 and TRBJ1-2, the complete variable domain reads DTGVSQNPRHKITKRGQNVTFRCDPISEHNRLYWYRQTLGQGPEFLTYFQNEAQLEKSRLLSDRFSAERPKGSFSTLEIQRTEQGDSAMYLCASSLDSMASYTFGSGTRLTVV.

This clonotype was recorded at least ten times. V is TRBV10-3 and J is TRBJ1-1; TRBD1 might be the D (5 bases). V was pared by 2 bases and J by 4 bases, with 11 bases between. This CDR3 has 14 residues. Germline assignment: CDR1 ENHRY and CDR2 SYGVKD. This CDR3 reads CAISEQGLGTEAFF. The CDR3 coding sequence is TGTGCCATCAGTGAGCAGGGCCTGGGCACTGAAGCTTTCTTT.

This clonotype was seen ten or more times. CDR3 loop: CSEAVGNEQFF. The CDR3 DNA is TGCAGTGAAGCGGTTGGGAATGAGCAGTTCTTC. The rearrangement links TRBV20-1 to TRBJ2-1, with a possible D match to TRBD2 (5 bases). Per the germline V gene, CDR1 is DFQATT and CDR2 is SNEGSKA (reference sequence). With 7 bases removed from V and 7 bases from J, the gap between germline ends came to 11 bases. The CDR3 contains 11 residues.

This clonotype was detected once. The J gene is TRBJ2-5, the V gene TRBV10-3; 8 positions match TRBD1. This CDR3 spans 16 amino acids. V shed 2 bases, J shed 5 bases, and the junction held 10 bases outside the gene matches. Germline assignment: CDR1 ENHRY and CDR2 SYGVKD. The CDR3 DNA reads TGTGCCATCAGTGAGCCCAACAGGGGGATATGGGAGACCCAGTACTTC. This translates into CAISEPNRGIWETQYF.

The V gene is TRBV13, the J gene TRBJ2-5; D possibly matches TRBD1 or TRBD2 (5 bases each). CDR3 length: 16 amino acids. With 3 bases removed from V and 5 bases from J, the gap between germline ends came to 19 bases. Germline loops: CDR1 PRHDT, CDR2 FYEKMQ (reference sequence). The CDR3 protein is CASSLRGPRVGETQYF. The CDR3 DNA is TGTGCCAGCAGCTTGAGGGGACCAAGGGTGGGCGAGACCCAGTACTTC.

This clonotype was seen repeatedly, ten times or more. As DNA, the CDR3 is TGTGCCAGCAGTGTCGGGAGCAGCACTGAAGCTTTCTTT. Its protein product is CASSVGSSTEAFF. The rearrangement uses TRBV12-3 or TRBV12-4 and TRBJ1-1, with D hard to call. The CDR3 loop spans 13 amino acids. V was trimmed by 5 bases and J by 4 bases, leaving 11 bases between them.

This chain links TRBV7-2 with TRBJ2-7, with D possibly matching TRBD2 (6 bases). CDR3 length equals 14 residues. From germline, CDR1 is SGHTA and CDR2 FQGNSA. The germline V and J ends were trimmed by 2 bases and 0 bases, with 8 bases remaining between them. The CDR3 loop reads CASSLRTTSYEQYF. In DNA form, the CDR3 reads TGTGCCAGCAGCTTAAGGACTACCTCCTACGAGCAGTACTTC.

This clonotype was detected ten times or more. V usage is TRBV14 and J usage is TRBJ2-5, with a possible D match to TRBD2 (5 bases). V lost 4 bases, J lost 7 bases, and 16 bases lay in between. The CDR3 spans 14 residues. Per germline, CDR1 SGHDN and CDR2 FVKESK. CDR3 nucleotides: TGTGCCAGCAGCCTCGCGGGCCAATCGGGGACCCAGTACTTC. It translates to CASSLAGQSGTQYF.

This clonotype was recorded at least ten times. The CDR3 loop is CSARGSTDTQYF. The DNA of the CDR3 is TGCAGTGCTCGGGGGAGCACAGATACGCAGTATTTT. V gene TRBV20-1 combines with J gene TRBJ2-3; weak D call: TRBD2 (6 bases). Germline loops: CDR1 DFQATT, CDR2 SNEGSKA (reference sequence). Trimming removed 5 bases at V and 0 bases at J, with 6 bases between. CDR3 length equals 12 residues.

The gene calls are TRBV12-3 or TRBV12-4 and TRBJ1-4; TRBD1 matches 7 bases. This CDR3 has 15 residues. The junction had 11 bases not matched to a gene; V was cut back by 7 bases and J by 6 bases. The CDR3, as DNA: TGTGCCAGCACCTCTCCGACAGGGAATTATGAAAAACTGTTTTTT. Translating it yields CASTSPTGNYEKLFF.

This clonotype was recorded at least ten times. This chain joins TRBV7-2 and TRBJ2-1, with TRBD2 matching 12 bases. J was trimmed by 7 bases and V by 5 bases; bases with no gene match: 9. CDR1 is SGHTA, CDR2 FQGNSA, per germline. This CDR3 comprises 16 residues. CDR3 amino acids: CASSPLLAGGRNEQFF. In nucleotides, the CDR3 is TGTGCCAGCAGCCCCCTTCTAGCGGGAGGGAGGAATGAGCAGTTCTTC.

This clonotype was seen a few times. In nucleotides, the CDR3 is TGCAGCGTTGAAGGACAGGGGGCGGACTATGGCTACACCTTC. It encodes CSVEGQGADYGYTF. The chain couples TRBV29-1 to TRBJ1-2, with TRBD1 identical over 10 bases. The CDR3 is 14 residues long. Germline trimming cut 1 base from V and 3 bases from J; bases unmatched to any gene: 2. Germline assignment: CDR1 SQVTM and CDR2 ANQGSEA. The whole variable domain, remainder taken from reference TRBV29-1 and TRBJ1-2, is SAVISQKPSRDICQRGTSLTIQCQVDSQVTMMFWYRQQPGQSLTLIATANQGSEATYESGFVIDKFPISRPNLTFSTLTVSNMSPEDSSIYLCSVEGQGADYGYTFGSGTRLTVV.

This clonotype was found many times. This chain joins TRBV20-1 and TRBJ2-1; 8 nucleotides align to TRBD2. The germline CDR1 and CDR2 sequences are DFQATT and SNEGSKA (reference sequence). V dropped 8 bases and J dropped 4; count of bases not matched to a gene: 10. The length of the CDR3 is 14 residues. CDR3 sequence (DNA): TGCAGTCCAAGGGTCCCTAGCGGGTACAATGAGCAGTTCTTC. Translated: CSPRVPSGYNEQFF.

The chain carries TRBV12-3 or TRBV12-4 and TRBJ1-5; 9 positions match TRBD1. V gave up 5 bases and J gave up 7 bases; unmatched junction bases: 3. The CDR3 loop spans 13 amino acids. CDR3 nucleotides: TGTGCCAGCAGTACCGGGACAGGGCAGCCCCAGCATTTT. This translates into CASSTGTGQPQHF.